The sequence of this TCR beta chain was determined in a study of neurological immune-mediated disorders. The cDNA was produced through 5'RACE with 10-nucleotide random UMIs. One entry per CDR3 protein, called by TCRdb with MiXCR from the 5' RACE reads. The sample consists of tens of thousands of distinct CDR3 sequences, 2.5% to 3% of them appearing once. CDR1 and CDR2 from the germline V gene are SGDLS and YYNGEE. The junction had 11 bases not matched to a gene; V was cut back by 0 bases and J by 1 base. The CDR3 totals 18 residues. General study results and limits: The repertoires of 18 of 34 multiple sclerosis patients fell into one related-CDR3 cluster (a possible signature) under phylogenetic grouping.

This clonotype appeared many times. Its antigen is as yet unknown. Stored at -80 C, 2 million PBMCs were the source of the unsorted libraries. V gene TRBV9 combines with J gene TRBJ1-1; 8 nucleotides agree with TRBD1. The sequenced material came from PBMCs. This receptor was taken from a woman aged 30 to 39 with multiple sclerosis. The CDR3 is CASSVGLGTGSGNTEAFF. In nucleotides, the CDR3 is TGTGCCAGCAGCGTAGGACTGGGGACAGGTTCCGGGAACACTGAAGCTTTCTTT.